These 27 T cell receptor delta chains were all obtained from the same sample, sequenced in a study of γδ T cells in repeated Plasmodium falciparum infection. Bulk repertoires came from Vgamma9/Vdelta2+ or Vdelta2-negative gammadelta T cells flow-sorted from PBMC. TCRdb reran clone calling via CATT on the multiplex PCR reads. The table includes roughly 86,000 delta-chain clones, under 1.5% detected once. The specimen was gamma-delta T cells from blood. The receptors come from a pool of human donors (malaria-infected and uninfected, not separated).

As regards this clone: A far larger clone is a single base away, which makes a read error likely. Distinct nucleotide sequences in the sample also encode this CDR3. The rearrangement joins TRDV1 to TRDJ1; unclear D gene. TCRdb carries no J gene annotation; the J gene was assigned here by matching the DNA with germline. CDR3 size: 11 residues. Germline lookup yields CDR1 TSWWSYY and CDR2 QGS. CDR3 region: CALGSRGKLIF. The CDR3 DNA sequence: TGTGCCCTTGGGTCTAGGGGTAAACTCATCTTT.

Comments on this clone: A read error likely explains why the TCRdb protein, taken from a much larger clone, differs from this DNA's translation at residue 12; the protein shown is translated from the DNA. The V and J genes are TRDV1 and TRDJ1, with D tentatively TRDD3 (5 bases). Trimming stripped 0 bases from V and 3 bases from J, with 23 bases between. Germline CDR1 TSWWSYY, CDR2 QGS. The CDR3 is 19 residues long. CDR3 DNA: TGTGCTCTTGGGGAACTAGAATGGTCGGTTAAGAGGGATCCCGATAAACTCATCTTT. Its translation is CALGELEWSVKRDPDKLIF.

Concerning this clone: The protein TCRdb lists belongs to a much larger clone and differs from this DNA's translation at residue 19, which points to a read error; the protein shown is made from the DNA. A V gene of TRDV1 was called, but no J gene was assigned; the table's D call TRDD3 went unverified against the DNA. The CDR3 is 21 amino acids. CDR1 and CDR2 from the germline V gene are TSWWSYY and QGS. Here the CDR3 DNA reads TGTGCTCTTGGGGAAAGTCATCCTCCTGTACTGGGGAGGGTCTACACCGATAAACCCATCTTT. This gives the protein CALGESHPPVLGRVYTDKPIF.

A word on this clone: TCRdb attributes to this sequence the protein of a much larger clone, which differs from the DNA translation at residue 10; a read error is likely, and the protein displayed is translated from the DNA. The rearrangement joins TRDV1 to TRDJ1, with D maybe TRDD3 (5 bases). Per the germline V gene, CDR1 is TSWWSYY and CDR2 is QGS. The CDR3 totals 21 residues. The ends were cut back, 1 base at V and 0 bases at J, with 27 bases in the middle. The CDR3 is CALGERPRYRGMVRYTDKLIF. In DNA form, the CDR3 reads TGTGCTCTTGGGGAACGTCCGAGGTACCGGGGAATGGTTCGGTACACCGATAAACTCATCTTT.

In its sample, this clone was seen a few times. TCRdb's protein for this DNA is that of a much larger clone and differs from the translation at residue 12, likely a read error; the protein shown is the DNA translation. The J gene was not called, though the V gene is TRDV1; TRDD3, as called in the table, went unchecked against the DNA. The CDR3 has 14 residues. Looked up from germline, CDR1 is TSWWSYY and CDR2 is QGS. CDR3 DNA: TGTGCTCTTGGGGAACGGATCTGGGGGGCTAAACCCATCTTT. It is translated as CALGERIWGAKPIF.

This clone came up a few times. TCRdb's entry gives the protein of a much larger clone, which mismatches this DNA's translation at residue 7, likely from a read error; the protein reported here is translated from the DNA. This chain links TRDV1 with TRDJ1; 13 nucleotides line up with TRDD3. The germline V gene encodes CDR1 TSWWSYY and CDR2 QGS. The V and J ends lost 0 bases and 8 bases, in that order; junction bases with no gene match: 18. The CDR3 is 20 amino acids. The CDR3 loop reads CALGELWNQLGDTSGGKLIF. In DNA, the CDR3 is TGTGCTCTTGGGGAACTTTGGAACCAACTGGGGGATACGTCAGGTGGGAAACTCATCTTT.

This clone was picked up a small number of times. A read error is the likely source, as a far larger clone sits one nucleotide away. Other DNA sequences of this sample code for an identical CDR3. This rearrangement joins TRDV1 to TRDJ1, with D unclear. No J segment appears in TCRdb, so it was assigned here by matching the sequence to germline. The germline V gene has CDR1 TSWWSYY and CDR2 QGS. The CDR3 sequence is 19 residues long. V was pared by 1 base and J by 0 bases, with 21 bases between. CDR3 loop: CALGEPSASCESDTDKLIF. In DNA form, the CDR3 reads TGTGCTCTTGGGGAACCGAGTGCCTCCTGCGAATCCGACACCGATAAACTCATCTTT.

This clone has more than one count but fewer than ten. TCRdb shows a much larger clone's protein in place of this DNA's translation, and the two differ at residue 10, likely through a read error; the protein shown is translated from the DNA. The chain is built from TRDV1 and TRDJ1, with 7 positions matching TRDD3. The J gene is absent in TCRdb and was assigned here via DNA matching to germline. With V trimmed by 4 bases and J by 0 bases, 26 bases remained unmatched. The CDR3 length is 22 residues. CDR1 and CDR2 from the germline V gene are TSWWSYY and QGS. The CDR3 here is CALGVILRGGSTGDPYTDKLIF. In DNA, the CDR3 is TGTGCTCTTGGGGTCATACTCCGAGGGGGCAGTACTGGGGATCCGTACACCGATAAACTCATCTTT.

About this clone itself: TCRdb's protein, taken from a much larger clone, differs from this DNA's translation at residue 9, likely owing to a read error; the protein displayed comes from the DNA. The V gene is TRDV1, the J gene TRDJ1; D ambiguous. Germline assignment: CDR1 TSWWSYY and CDR2 QGS. The CDR3 loop spans 20 amino acids. V shed 4 bases and J shed 3 bases, with 30 bases lying between them. CDR3 nucleotides: TGTGCTCTTGGGGTATTATTCCGTCGCCCCAGGGGTCCGAGGGCCGATAAACTCATCTTT. It specifies CALGVLFRRPRGPRADKLIF.

In the case of this clone: TCRdb attributes to this sequence the protein of a much larger clone, which differs from the DNA translation at residue 4; a read error is likely, and the protein displayed is translated from the DNA. The chain combines TRDV2 with TRDJ1; perhaps TRDD3 as D (6 bases). TCRdb offers no J gene call, so here the DNA was matched to germline to obtain one. Germline CDR1 and CDR2: GEAIGNYY and EKD. CDR3 length equals 15 residues. The CDR3 reads CACNTVGGGSLKLIF. The CDR3 region has the DNA TGTGCCTGTAACACCGTAGGTGGGGGCTCACTCAAACTCATCTTT.

Many counts were recorded for this clone. In the same sample, other DNA sequences code for this CDR3. This chain connects TRDV1 to TRDJ1; 8 positions match TRDD3. This CDR3 is built from 20 residues. Germline V CDR1 and CDR2: TSWWSYY, QGS. Trimming took 0 bases from V and 7 from J; bases not matched to a gene: 22. CDR3 amino acids: CALGELDFLLGDTKWGKLIF. DNA for the CDR3: TGTGCTCTTGGGGAACTTGACTTTCTCTTAGGGGATACCAAATGGGGTAAACTCATCTTT.

Notes on this clone: This DNA's translation differs at residue 11 from TCRdb's protein, which comes from a much larger clone; a read error is likely, and the protein shown is translated from the DNA. The V gene reported is TRDV1; the J gene is uncalled; the D call in the table, TRDD3, was not verified against the DNA. This CDR3 contains 19 residues. Germline values: CDR1 TSWWSYY, CDR2 QGS. The CDR3: CALGELQYRRCAGGSKLIF. The CDR3 DNA is TGTGCTCTTGGGGAACTGCAGTACAGAAGATGCGCGGGGGGATCAAAGCTCATCTTT.

This clone appeared a few times. TCRdb attributes to this sequence the protein of a much larger clone, which differs from the DNA translation at residue 10; a read error is likely, and the protein displayed is translated from the DNA. J is TRDJ1 and V is TRDV1; 10 bases agree with TRDD3. The CDR3 runs to 22 residues. Germline CDR1 TSWWSYY, CDR2 QGS. The trim removed 5 bases at V and 7 bases at J, leaving 31 bases unmatched. The CDR3 DNA is TGTGCTCTTGGGAAGAGTCGACCTAATAGTGTAAGAGTACTGGGGGATGGGGTTAAACTCATCTTT. As protein: CALGKSRPNSVRVLGDGVKLIF.

Worth noting for this clone: Since a much larger clone is just one base distant, this may be a read error. The DNA for the CDR3 is TGTGCTCTTGGGCGAGACCGGGTACGATTCGCCGATAAACTCATCTTT. Translated: CALGRDRVRFADKLIF. V usage is TRDV1 and J usage is TRDJ1; no reliable D call. TCRdb records no J gene; here it was assigned by comparing the DNA to germline. Germline loops: CDR1 TSWWSYY, CDR2 QGS. The CDR3 is 16 amino acids. The V gene lost 5 bases and the J gene lost 3 bases, with 19 bases spanning the gap.

In the case of this clone: It differs at one base from a far larger clone, so likely a read error. This CDR3 is also generated by other DNA sequences in the sample. The chain joins TRDV1 to TRDJ1, with 13 bases that match TRDD3. The junction had 18 bases not matched to a gene; V was cut back by 1 base and J by 4 bases. The CDR3 consists of 21 residues. Germline V gene lookup returns CDR1 TSWWSYY and CDR2 QGS. The CDR3 nucleotides read TGTGCTCTTGGGGAACACGTCAGGAGGCCTGTTACTGGGGGATACGTCGATAAACTCATCTTT. Translating it yields CALGEHVRRPVTGGYVDKLIF.

The sample holds many counts of this clone. The chain employs TRDV2 and TRDJ1, with 8 bases lining up with TRDD3. The V and J ends lost 0 bases and 0 bases, in that order; junction bases with no gene match: 23. Germline V gene sequence: CDR1 GEAIGNYY, CDR2 EKD. The CDR3 is made up of 22 amino acids. DNA for the CDR3: TGTGCCTGTGACACCGTCCTTACGACCTTCCGGGGGATAGGGGATGACACCGATAAACTCATCTTT. It specifies CACDTVLTTFRGIGDDTDKLIF.

The sample holds a few counts of this clone. TCRdb attributes to this sequence the protein of a much larger clone, which differs from the DNA translation at residue 18; a read error is likely, and the protein displayed is translated from the DNA. V gene assignment gives TRDV1, but the J gene was left uncalled; the table's D call TRDD3 went unverified against the DNA. CDR3 length: 19 residues. CDR1 TSWWSYY and CDR2 QGS come from the germline V gene. Here the CDR3 reads CALGERSRPTGMYTDKLTF. CDR3 sequence (DNA): TGTGCTCTTGGAGAAAGGAGTAGACCTACTGGGATGTACACCGATAAACTCACCTTT.

This clone was counted only a few times. TCRdb's entry gives the protein of a much larger clone, which mismatches this DNA's translation at residue 13, likely from a read error; the protein reported here is translated from the DNA. The genes are TRDV1 and TRDJ1; the match to TRDD3 covers 8 bases. No J gene is reported in TCRdb; it was inferred here by comparing the DNA with germline. Germline CDR1 and CDR2: TSWWSYY and QGS. V lost 2 bases, J lost 4 bases, and 27 bases stayed unmatched. CDR3 length: 22 amino acids. CDR3: CALGEASREYWGVQLLGDKLIF. The DNA of the CDR3 is TGTGCTCTTGGGGAAGCTTCCCGAGAATACTGGGGGGTACAGTTATTGGGCGATAAACTCATCTTT.

This clone has more than one count but fewer than ten. This likely came from a read error, as a far larger clone is one base away. In the same sample, other DNA sequences code for this CDR3. The V and J genes are TRDV2 and TRDJ1; D call uncertain. Trimming left V 0 bases short and J 4 bases short, with 32 bases between. The CDR3 runs 21 residues. CDR1 and CDR2 (germline): GEAIGNYY, EKD. In DNA form, the CDR3 reads TGTGCCTGTGACACCGTTCAAGGTGCTAAAAATTTCCAGGGCGAGGGCGATAAACTCATCTTT. This sequence encodes CACDTVQGAKNFQGEGDKLIF.

Comment on this clone: The protein held in TCRdb is that of a much larger clone and does not match this DNA's translation at residue 17, likely because of a read error; the protein shown is translated from the DNA. The V gene is TRDV2; the J gene was not called; the table's TRDD3 call for D was not verified on the DNA. The CDR3 is 19 residues long. Germline-derived CDR1 and CDR2 are GEAIGNYY and EKD. The CDR3 bases are TGTGCCTGTGACCCCATATCTTGGGGGATACTTGCCGGGACAGCACAACCCTTCTTT. It translates to CACDPISWGILAGTAQPFF.

Notes on this clone: This sequence is one base from a far larger clone and is likely a read error. Other DNA sequences in this sample translate to the same CDR3. V and J are TRDV2 and TRDJ1; tentative D call: TRDD3 (6 bases). TCRdb carries no J gene annotation; the J gene was assigned here by matching the DNA with germline. Per germline, CDR1 GEAIGNYY and CDR2 EKD. Trimming left V 0 bases short and J 5 bases short, with 18 bases between. The CDR3 contains 16 residues. The CDR3 DNA reads as TGTGCCTGTGACACCGTGGGGGCCTTGGGCGTTGATAAACTCATCTTT. Translated, it gives CACDTVGALGVDKLIF.

This clone occurred a few times. It differs at one base from a far larger clone, so likely a read error. The sample contains more than one DNA sequence encoding this CDR3. The J gene is TRDJ1, the V gene TRDV2, with 11 bases aligning to TRDD3. The J gene is not listed in TCRdb, so it was assigned here from a DNA match to germline. CDR3 size: 22 residues. Germline-derived CDR1 and CDR2 are GEAIGNYY and EKD. CDR3 protein: CACDSLPGDWGIKKTNTDKLIF. Written as DNA, the CDR3 is TGTGCCTGTGACAGCCTTCCTGGCGACTGGGGGATAAAGAAAACAAACACTGATAAACTCATCTTT.

Remarks on this clone: A far larger clone is just one base off, so this is likely a read error. The same CDR3 is also encoded by other DNA sequences in this sample. The V and J genes are TRDV1 and TRDJ1; weak D call: TRDD3 (5 bases). Since TCRdb gives no J gene, matching the DNA to germline was used here to assign it. Per germline, CDR1 TSWWSYY and CDR2 QGS. The V gene lost 6 bases and the J gene lost 0 bases, with 17 bases spanning the gap. The CDR3 has 16 residues. The CDR3 coding sequence is TGTGCTCTTGGTCTCCATCGGGGGGCATACACCGATAAACTCATCTTT. The encoded protein is CALGLHRGAYTDKLIF.

This clone was seen repeatedly, ten times or more. A far larger clone is off by one base, so a read error is likely. This sample includes further DNA sequences coding for the same CDR3. The rearrangement joins TRDV2 to TRDJ1; possibly TRDD3 for D (6 bases). There are 17 residues in the CDR3. Looked up from germline, CDR1 is GEAIGNYY and CDR2 is EKD. V was shortened by 0 bases and J by 1 base, with 17 bases between the two germline ends. The CDR3 loop is CACDTVGGSGVTDKLIF. The CDR3 region has the DNA TGTGCCTGTGACACCGTTGGGGGGTCCGGGGTCACCGATAAACTCATCTTT.

This clone was observed at least ten times. The protein TCRdb lists belongs to a much larger clone and differs from this DNA's translation at residue 5, which points to a read error; the protein shown is made from the DNA. The V and J genes are TRDV2 and TRDJ1; weak D call: TRDD3 (6 bases). Per germline, CDR1 GEAIGNYY and CDR2 EKD. The CDR3 spans 18 residues. With 2 bases removed from V and 2 bases from J, the gap between germline ends came to 23 bases. CDR3 sequence (DNA): TGTGCCTGTGACATCCTTTCTCCAAGAGATACGGGGACCGATAAACTCATCTTT. Its protein product is CACDILSPRDTGTDKLIF.

This clone appeared a few times. A far larger clone is just one base off, so this is likely a read error. Distinct nucleotide sequences in the sample also encode this CDR3. V usage is TRDV1 and J usage is TRDJ1, with D possibly being TRDD3 (8 bases). The J gene was missing in TCRdb and was found by matching the end of the DNA to germline. V dropped 3 bases and J dropped 1 base, with 39 bases sitting between them. The CDR3 sequence is 24 residues long. Germline loops: CDR1 TSWWSYY, CDR2 QGS. The CDR3 here is CALGDFNHFPTGGYAPKGTDKLIF. The DNA of the CDR3 is TGTGCTCTTGGGGACTTCAACCACTTTCCTACTGGGGGGTACGCCCCCAAAGGCACCGATAAACTCATCTTT.

This clone has at least ten counts. The genes are TRDV1 and TRDJ1; D is possibly TRDD3 (8 bases). V gave up 0 bases and J gave up 0 bases, with 32 bases separating them. The CDR3 consists of 23 residues. The germline CDR1 and CDR2 sequences are TSWWSYY and QGS. The CDR3 sequence is CALGELPSCQYWGFLSYTDKLIF. The CDR3 DNA follows: TGTGCTCTTGGGGAACTTCCTTCCTGCCAATACTGGGGGTTCCTTTCGTACACCGATAAACTCATCTTT.